A single sample is the source of the 28 T cell receptor beta chains below, sequenced in a study of control samples from healthy donors and cancer patients. This table comes from immunoSEQ multiplex PCR, and its TCRdb copy is limited to in-frame clones, with some not included. Of roughly 220,000 clones listed, about 95% are singletons. Sequenced material: blood. These TCRs come from a man between 50 and 59 years old in good health.

The gene calls are TRBV5-1 and TRBJ1-4, with a possible D match to TRBD1 (5 bases). Germline lookup yields CDR1 SGHRS and CDR2 YFSETQ. There are 14 residues in the CDR3. Trimming took 4 bases from V and 4 from J, leaving 11 bases between them. CDR3 coding DNA: TGCGCCAGCAGCCCCGGGACGGTTAATGAAAAACTGTTTTTT. Its protein product is CASSPGTVNEKLFF.

This rearrangement joins TRBV6-5 to TRBJ1-1, with a tentative D call TRBD1 (5 bases). Looked up from germline, CDR1 is MNHEY and CDR2 is SVGAGI. The CDR3 totals 13 residues. Trimming removed 4 bases at V and 11 bases at J, with 17 bases between. The CDR3 DNA sequence: TGTGCCAGCAGTTTTAGGGGAGGGACGGGGGCTTTCTTT. Its translation is CASSFRGGTGAFF.

V usage is TRBV28 and J usage is TRBJ1-5; maybe TRBD1 (5 bases). The CDR3 covers 15 residues. The V end was cut by 2 bases, the J end by 6 bases, with 14 bases between. Germline assignment: CDR1 MDHEN and CDR2 SYDVKM. CDR3 in DNA: TGTGCCAGCAGTTTAATGACGAGGGGTAGTCAGCCCCAGCATTTT. Residues: CASSLMTRGSQPQHF.

J is TRBJ2-5 and V is TRBV5-1, with D perhaps assigned TRBD1 or TRBD2 (5 bases each). In germline, CDR1 is SGHRS, CDR2 YFSETQ. The CDR3 is 15 residues long. Trimming removed 0 bases at V and 6 bases at J, with 15 bases between. CDR3 in amino acids: CASSLGAGTTKTQYF. The CDR3 region has the DNA TGCGCCAGCAGCTTGGGGGCAGGGACGACGAAGACCCAGTACTTC.

The chain recombines TRBV6-5 with TRBJ1-2; D perhaps matches TRBD1 (5 bases). CDR3 length: 11 residues. V was cut by 10 bases and J by 4 bases, with 10 bases left in between. CDR1 is MNHEY, CDR2 SVGAGI, per germline. The DNA for the CDR3 is TGTGCCACCGGAGGGGTCTATGGCTACACCTTC. It yields the protein CATGGVYGYTF.

This chain uses TRBV5-4 with TRBJ1-2; 9 bases match TRBD1. CDR1 is SGHNT and CDR2 is YYREEE in the germline V gene (reference sequence). This CDR3 is 15 amino acids long. J gave up 8 bases and V 5 bases, and 13 bases lay outside the gene matches. The CDR3 sequence: CASSFVLQGAEGYTF. The CDR3 bases are TGTGCCAGCAGTTTTGTCCTACAGGGGGCAGAAGGCTACACCTTC.

The chain combines TRBV7-9 with TRBJ1-1; 8 nucleotides line up with TRBD1. J gave up 0 bases and V 5 bases, and 5 bases lay outside the gene matches. CDR3 length equals 15 residues. The germline CDR1 and CDR2 sequences are SEHNR and FQNEAQ (reference sequence). The CDR3 sequence: CASSSLTGVNTEAFF. Here the CDR3 DNA reads TGTGCCAGCAGCAGTTTGACAGGGGTGAACACTGAAGCTTTCTTT.

The chain recombines TRBV5-4 with TRBJ2-5; a weak D match, TRBD1 (6 bases). This CDR3 is 13 amino acids long. Germline CDR1 is SGHNT and CDR2 is YYREEE (reference sequence). V was cut by 4 bases and J by 2 bases, with 9 bases left in between. CDR3 DNA: TGTGCCAGCAGCACCGGACAGCAAGAGACCCAGTACTTC. Translation gives CASSTGQQETQYF.

This chain links TRBV2 with TRBJ1-5; TRBD1 matches 7 bases. Germline V gene sequence: CDR1 SNHLY, CDR2 FYNNEI. The CDR3 runs to 13 residues. V shed 8 bases, J shed 7 bases, and the junction held 8 bases outside the gene matches. For the CDR3, the DNA is TGTGCCAGCCATACAGGGGCAGGACAGCCCCAGCATTTT. Protein product: CASHTGAGQPQHF.

The rearrangement uses TRBV24-1 and TRBJ1-2; D possibly corresponds to TRBD1 (5 bases). This CDR3 comprises 15 residues. With 3 bases removed from V and 9 bases from J, the gap between germline ends came to 19 bases. Per the germline V gene, CDR1 is KGHDR and CDR2 is SFDVKD. CDR3 bases: TGTGCCACCAGTGATAGGGACGCCACAGGATCAAGCTACACCTTC. Protein product: CATSDRDATGSSYTF.

The V and J genes are TRBV2 and TRBJ2-2, with D maybe TRBD1 (6 bases). Trimming removed 8 bases from V and 6 bases from J, with 16 bases in between. Germline CDR1 reads SNHLY; CDR2 reads FYNNEI. This CDR3 has 14 residues. CDR3 amino acids: CASDPGHSAGELFF. The CDR3 region has the DNA TGTGCCAGCGACCCGGGACACAGTGCCGGGGAGCTGTTTTTT. Complete variable domain (other parts from reference TRBV2 and TRBJ2-2): EPEVTQTPSHQVTQMGQEVILRCVPISNHLYFYWYRQILGQKVEFLVSFYNNEISEKSEIFDDQFSVERPDGSNFTLKIRSTKLEDSAMYFCASDPGHSAGELFFGEGSRLTVL.

The chain uses TRBV2 and TRBJ2-5, with 7 bases aligning to TRBD2. CDR3 size: 10 residues. From germline, CDR1 is SNHLY and CDR2 FYNNEI. With V trimmed by 8 bases and J by 7 bases, 1 base remained unmatched. The CDR3, as DNA: TGTGCCAGCGGGGGGGGGACCCAGTACTTC. This codes for CASGGGTQYF.

The V gene is TRBV28, the J gene TRBJ2-1; possible D gene TRBD1, 6 bases. V was clipped by 5 bases and J by 4 bases, with 12 bases between them. CDR1 and CDR2 (germline): MDHEN, SYDVKM. The CDR3 has 14 amino acids. The CDR3 DNA is TGTGCCAGCAGTCCAGGGGACATTTACAATGAGCAGTTCTTC. Amino acids: CASSPGDIYNEQFF.

The chain joins TRBV4-1 to TRBJ1-1, with D unclear. Germline CDR1 reads MGHRA; CDR2 reads YSYEKL. V was clipped by 1 base and J by 1 base, with 1 base between them. The CDR3 spans 12 residues. The CDR3 region has the DNA TGCGCCAGCAGCCAAGGGAACACTGAAGCTTTCTTT. It codes for CASSQGNTEAFF.

The CDR3 sequence is CASSRQGQPQHF. The CDR3 DNA is TGTGCCAGCAGCCGTCAGGGGCAGCCCCAGCATTTT. The chain links TRBV7-9 to TRBJ1-5; TRBD1 is a possible D gene (6 bases). Germline-derived CDR1 and CDR2 are SEHNR and FQNEAQ (reference sequence). Trimming removed 5 bases from V and 7 bases from J, with 9 bases in between. There are 12 residues in the CDR3.

The genes are TRBV27 and TRBJ1-6, with 7 bases identical to TRBD1. Germline V CDR1 and CDR2: MNHEY, SMNVEV (reference sequence). The CDR3 length is 15 residues. V lost 5 bases to trimming and J lost 2 bases; unmatched junction nucleotides: 3. The CDR3 bases are TGTGCCAGCAGTCGGGACAGCGCCTATAATTCACCCCTCCACTTT. Translating it yields CASSRDSAYNSPLHF.

The V gene is TRBV9, the J gene TRBJ1-2; D not resolved. Trimming cost V 2 bases and J 1 base, with 15 bases left between them. The CDR3 has 16 amino acids. The V gene's germline CDR1 is SGDLS and CDR2 YYNGEE. CDR3 DNA: TGTGCCAGCAGCGTTTCGGCAGTAAAGGGTAACTATGGCTACACCTTC. Translating gives CASSVSAVKGNYGYTF.

This rearrangement joins TRBV5-8 to TRBJ2-7; TRBD1 is a possible D gene (5 bases). The CDR3 length is 13 residues. CDR1 is SGHTS and CDR2 is YDEGEE in the germline V gene. Trimming shortened V by 2 bases and J by 2 bases, and 8 bases separated the two germline ends. For the CDR3, the DNA is TGTGCCAGCAGCTTTGGCAGGGCCTACGAGCAGTACGTC. It is translated as CASSFGRAYEQYV.

The count of this clone is one. The chain couples TRBV6-5 to TRBJ2-1, with D perhaps matching TRBD1 (6 bases). The CDR3 has 15 residues. Trimming left V 2 bases short and J 9 bases short, with 17 bases between. Germline V lookup: CDR1 MNHEY, CDR2 SVGAGI. The CDR3 coding sequence is TGTGCCAGCAGTTACCACAAGACAGGTTTTGGTGAGCAGTTCTTC. It translates to CASSYHKTGFGEQFF.

V usage is TRBV5-1 and J usage is TRBJ2-5, with a tentative D call TRBD1 (6 bases). The germline V and J ends were trimmed by 4 bases and 2 bases, with 12 bases remaining between them. Germline assignment: CDR1 SGHRS and CDR2 YFSETQ. The CDR3 runs 14 residues. The CDR3 DNA is TGCGCCAGCAGCCTGAGTGGACAGCAAGAGACCCAGTACTTC. It codes for CASSLSGQQETQYF.

This clone was observed a single time. The rearrangement joins TRBV6-5 to TRBJ1-3; perhaps TRBD1 as D (5 bases). Trimming shortened V by 4 bases and J by 0 bases, and 7 bases separated the two germline ends. From germline, CDR1 is MNHEY and CDR2 SVGAGI. The CDR3 contains 14 residues. The CDR3 here is CASSFDSSGNTIYF. Here the CDR3 DNA reads TGTGCCAGCAGTTTTGACAGCTCTGGAAACACCATATATTTT.

V is TRBV4-2 and J is TRBJ1-2; D unresolved. This CDR3 is 15 amino acids long. The V gene lost 0 bases and the J gene lost 4 bases, with 12 bases spanning the gap. Germline loops: CDR1 LGHNA, CDR2 YNFKEQ. CDR3 sequence: CASSQDPTSPYGYTF. The CDR3 nucleotides read TGTGCCAGCAGCCAAGATCCTACAAGCCCCTATGGCTACACCTTC.

The rearrangement uses TRBV10-1 and TRBJ2-2; D is unclear. Germline assignment: CDR1 WNHNN and CDR2 SYGVQD (reference sequence). This CDR3 has 15 amino acids. Trimming removed 5 bases at V and 1 base at J, with 11 bases between. CDR3 in DNA: TGCGCCAGCAGTCGGGTCCAACTGAACACCGGGGAGCTGTTTTTT. Its protein product is CASSRVQLNTGELFF.

The CDR3: CASSLRQGRTDTQYF. The CDR3 DNA reads as TGTGCCAGCAGTCTCCGACAGGGTAGGACAGATACGCAGTATTTT. The V call is TRBV28, the J call TRBJ2-3, with TRBD1 matching over 7 bases. Germline trimming cut 5 bases from V and 3 bases from J; bases unmatched to any gene: 8. This CDR3 has 15 amino acids. Germline CDR1 is MDHEN and CDR2 is SYDVKM.

J is TRBJ2-7 and V is TRBV2; no definite D call. The CDR3 extends over 14 amino acids. V gave up 3 bases and J gave up 6 bases, with 15 bases separating them. Germline assignment: CDR1 SNHLY and CDR2 FYNNEI. The CDR3: CASSDWPEVSEQYV. DNA of the CDR3: TGTGCCAGCAGTGACTGGCCTGAGGTAAGCGAGCAGTACGTC.

The gene calls are TRBV28 and TRBJ1-1, with D possibly TRBD1 on 6 matching bases. Looked up from germline, CDR1 is MDHEN and CDR2 is SYDVKM. V was cut by 7 bases and J by 1 base, with 22 bases left in between. This CDR3 contains 17 residues. Here the CDR3 DNA reads TGTGCCAGCACATCCCCCTACGGGGGGGGCCGGAACACTGAAGCTTTCTTT. As protein: CASTSPYGGGRNTEAFF.

The V gene is TRBV6-6, the J gene TRBJ1-6, with D possibly matching TRBD1 (5 bases). The germline V gene has CDR1 MNHNY and CDR2 SVGAGI (reference sequence). The CDR3 totals 15 residues. Trimming took 5 bases from V and 2 from J, leaving 10 bases between them. CDR3 DNA: TGTGCCAGCAGTCGCGACAGAGCCTATAATTCACCCCTCCACTTT. As protein: CASSRDRAYNSPLHF.

V gene TRBV7-3 combines with J gene TRBJ2-3; 8 bases align to TRBD2. J was trimmed by 4 bases and V by 5 bases; bases with no gene match: 5. The CDR3 runs 14 residues. CDR1 and CDR2 from the germline V gene are SGHTA and FQGTGA. CDR3: CASSQTGGADTQYF. DNA for the CDR3: TGTGCCAGCAGCCAAACCGGGGGGGCAGATACGCAGTATTTT.